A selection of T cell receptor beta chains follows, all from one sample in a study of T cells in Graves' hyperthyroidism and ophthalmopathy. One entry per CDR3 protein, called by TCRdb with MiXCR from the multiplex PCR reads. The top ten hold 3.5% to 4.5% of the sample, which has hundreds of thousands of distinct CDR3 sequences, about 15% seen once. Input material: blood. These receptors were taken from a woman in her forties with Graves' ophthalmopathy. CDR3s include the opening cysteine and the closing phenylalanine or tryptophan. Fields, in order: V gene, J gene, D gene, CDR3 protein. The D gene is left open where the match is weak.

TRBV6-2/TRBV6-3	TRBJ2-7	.	CASSYRLGASYEQYF
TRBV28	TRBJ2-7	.	CASSRLRTYEQYF
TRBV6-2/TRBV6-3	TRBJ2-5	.	CASSYPTGSVWETQYF
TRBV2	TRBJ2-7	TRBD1	CASRGTVGFKYF
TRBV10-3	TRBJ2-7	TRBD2	CAISSTGTNGLAGTDAYEQYF
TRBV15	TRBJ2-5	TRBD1	CATSRGTGVGETQYF
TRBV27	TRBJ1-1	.	CASPVIIGAFF
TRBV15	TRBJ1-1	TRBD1	CATQGARSMNTEAFF
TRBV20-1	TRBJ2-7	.	CSARDSGTKIYEQYF
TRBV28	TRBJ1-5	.	CASKYNTGSPNQPQHF
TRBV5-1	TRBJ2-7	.	CASSPAVYSYEQYF
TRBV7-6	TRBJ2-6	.	CASSLSRDGANVLTF
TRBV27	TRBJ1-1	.	CASSPRRGGGTEAFF
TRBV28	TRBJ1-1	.	CASSKALNTEAFF
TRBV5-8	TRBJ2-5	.	CASSFSVLQETQYF
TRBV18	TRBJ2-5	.	CASSPPTPQETQYF
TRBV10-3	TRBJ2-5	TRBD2	CAISEGIIAGGETQYF
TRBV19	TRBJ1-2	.	CASSTFGGYTF
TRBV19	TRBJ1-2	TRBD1	CASTTGTGNVAYGYTF
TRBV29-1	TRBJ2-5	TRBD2	CSVEREGRTQYF
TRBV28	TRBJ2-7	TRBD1	CASSFGTGGAEQYF
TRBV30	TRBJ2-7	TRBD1	CAWRTRPMDRGVLGYEQYF
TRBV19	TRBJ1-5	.	CASSRIGGRYSNQPQHF
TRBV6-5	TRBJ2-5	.	CASSYFFWEETQYF